Sequencing of this TCR beta chain was carried out in a study of PD-1 blockade in classical Hodgkin lymphoma. Overall study results and limits: Complete responders started with a diversity level that resembled newly diagnosed patients at baseline. Repertoire differences have undefined causes, possibly disease activity or prior therapy.

Time point reported: cycle 4 day 1 (C4D1), after more than five weeks of nivolumab. Every patient was affected by relapse after autologous stem cell transplantation, while exposure to brentuximab vedotin was not uniform. Best overall response was complete response, partial response or progressive disease in these relapsed/refractory classical Hodgkin lymphoma patients. Only a few counts were recorded for this clone. Its antigen remains unidentified. The data were produced by immunoSEQ multiplex PCR, yet TCRdb's version contains in-frame clones alone and is incomplete. The sample carries tens of thousands of clones, around 82% recorded once. V dropped 6 bases and J dropped 4; count of bases not matched to a gene: 5. The CDR3 is 14 residues long. Germline CDR1 is SEHNR and CDR2 is FQNEAQ (reference sequence).

Sequences were derived from peripheral blood mononuclear cells (PBMCs), sampled before the fourth cycle of nivolumab. The sequence derives from a human donor with classical Hodgkin lymphoma. The chain employs TRBV7-9 and TRBJ2-5; 10 positions match TRBD2. The CDR3 spells CASSPSGRGETQYF. The CDR3 DNA sequence: TGTGCCAGCAGTCCGAGCGGGAGGGGAGAGACCCAGTACTTC.